This T cell receptor beta chain was profiled in a study of OX40 agonist ivuxolimab in advanced cancers. Unmatched junction bases numbered 12, after V lost 0 bases and J lost 3 bases. Germline lookup yields CDR1 LGHNA and CDR2 YSLEER. CDR3 length equals 20 residues. Produced via immunoSEQ multiplex PCR; TCRdb's table is partial and in-frame only. The sample has roughly 53,000 clones, around four fifths seen once. This TCR was sampled from an adult with an advanced solid tumor such as melanoma, head and neck, liver or kidney cancer. This chain uses TRBV4-3 with TRBJ2-4; 12 bases agree with TRBD1. The specimen was CD4+ or CD8+ T cells sorted from blood, collected in a trial of the OX40 agonist ivuxolimab. CDR3 residues: CASSQDGDRGLHDDKNIQYF. In DNA form, the CDR3 reads TGCGCCAGCAGCCAAGATGGGGACAGGGGGCTTCATGACGACAAAAACATTCAGTACTTC.